These T cell receptor beta chains were read from a single sample in a study of blood T cell repertoires in COVID-19. Libraries were prepared by immunoSEQ multiplex PCR; TCRdb keeps only in-frame clonotypes and omits some of them. The sample carries 150,000 or so clones, around four fifths recorded once. The sequencing input was PBMCs or T cells enriched from blood (not recorded which). These receptors all come from a woman aged 45-59 years who had recovered from COVID-19. Both conserved end residues are part of each CDR3. A D gene is named only where the DNA matches it firmly. Rows may omit the clone size; those that give it use once, few, many or a size class.

abundance: -; len: 13; v_gene: TRBV5-1; d_gene: -; j_gene: TRBJ2-5; CDR3nt: TGCGCCAGCAGGGGAGTTTTTATGGAGACCCAGTACTTC; CDR3aa: CASRGVFMETQYF
abundance: -; len: 15; v_gene: TRBV24-1; d_gene: -; j_gene: TRBJ1-1; CDR3nt: TGTGCCACCAGCGACCCCACTTCGGGTCCAGGGCTAACTTTCTTT; CDR3aa: CATSDPTSGPGLTFF
abundance: -; len: 15; v_gene: TRBV12-5; d_gene: -; j_gene: TRBJ2-3; CDR3nt: TGTGCTAGTGGACTAACCGGGGAACCCACAGATACGCAGTATTTT; CDR3aa: CASGLTGEPTDTQYF
abundance: -; len: 14; v_gene: TRBV27; d_gene: -; j_gene: TRBJ2-4; CDR3nt: TGTGCCAGCAGTTTAGCAGGTCCTGGCCACATTCAGTACTTC; CDR3aa: CASSLAGPGHIQYF
abundance: -; len: 16; v_gene: TRBV7-6; d_gene: TRBD2; j_gene: TRBJ2-7; CDR3nt: TGTGCCAGCAGCTTAGGAGCGAGCGGGAGTTCCAGCGAGCAGTACTTC; CDR3aa: CASSLGASGSSSEQYF
abundance: -; len: 14; v_gene: TRBV5-1; d_gene: -; j_gene: TRBJ2-4; CDR3nt: TGCGCCAGCAGCTTGGGACTAGCCAAAAACATTCAGTACTTC; CDR3aa: CASSLGLAKNIQYF
abundance: -; len: 13; v_gene: TRBV6-5; d_gene: -; j_gene: TRBJ1-3; CDR3nt: TGTGCCAGCAGGACTGGTTCTGGAAACACCATATATTTT; CDR3aa: CASRTGSGNTIYF
abundance: -; len: 16; v_gene: TRBV5-4; d_gene: TRBD1; j_gene: TRBJ1-3; CDR3nt: TGTGCCAGCAGCGGTGGACAGGCCGACTCTGGAAACACCATATATTTT; CDR3aa: CASSGGQADSGNTIYF
abundance: -; len: 14; v_gene: TRBV7-2; d_gene: -; j_gene: TRBJ2-1; CDR3nt: TGTGCCAGCAGCCCTCAGCGGAGTCACAATGAGCAGTTCTTC; CDR3aa: CASSPQRSHNEQFF
abundance: -; len: 14; v_gene: TRBV9; d_gene: -; j_gene: TRBJ2-1; CDR3nt: TGTGCCAGCAGCGTAGCCGGACAAGACAATGAGCAGTTCTTC; CDR3aa: CASSVAGQDNEQFF
abundance: -; len: 16; v_gene: TRBV6-5; d_gene: TRBD1; j_gene: TRBJ1-2; CDR3nt: TGTGCCAGCAGTTGGGCTGGGACAGGGGGTAACTATGGCTACACCTTC; CDR3aa: CASSWAGTGGNYGYTF
abundance: once; len: 19; v_gene: TRBV15; d_gene: TRBD1; j_gene: TRBJ2-6; CDR3nt: TGTGCCACCAGCAGACACAGGGGAATCATCGTCTCTGGGGCCAACGTCCTGACTTTC; CDR3aa: CATSRHRGIIVSGANVLTF
abundance: -; len: 12; v_gene: TRBV3-1/TRBV3-2; d_gene: -; j_gene: TRBJ2-2; CDR3nt: TGTGCCAGCAGCCTACCAACGGGGGTGCTGTTTTTT; CDR3aa: CASSLPTGVLFF
abundance: -; len: 16; v_gene: TRBV19; d_gene: TRBD2; j_gene: TRBJ2-7; CDR3nt: TGTGCCAGTAGTCCGAGACTAGCGGGAGTAAGGTACGAGCAGTACTTC; CDR3aa: CASSPRLAGVRYEQYF
abundance: -; len: 15; v_gene: TRBV7-9; d_gene: -; j_gene: TRBJ1-2; CDR3nt: TGTGCCAGCAGCTTAGTAATAGGGACAAACTATGGCTACACCTTC; CDR3aa: CASSLVIGTNYGYTF
abundance: -; len: 17; v_gene: TRBV5-4; d_gene: TRBD2; j_gene: TRBJ2-5; CDR3nt: TGTGCCAGCAGCCCGGCATACGGACTAGCTGGGGGAGAGACCCAGTACTTC; CDR3aa: CASSPAYGLAGGETQYF
abundance: once; len: 13; v_gene: TRBV6-5; d_gene: -; j_gene: TRBJ1-3; CDR3nt: TGTGCCAGCAGACCTACAGCTGGAAACACCATATATTTT; CDR3aa: CASRPTAGNTIYF
abundance: -; len: 13; v_gene: TRBV7-2; d_gene: -; j_gene: TRBJ2-3; CDR3nt: TGTGCCAGCAGCAAAAGTCACAGGGACACGCAGTATTTT; CDR3aa: CASSKSHRDTQYF
abundance: -; len: 15; v_gene: TRBV4-3; d_gene: TRBD1; j_gene: TRBJ1-4; CDR3nt: TGCGCCAGCAGCCAAGTTCAGGGGGTAAATGAAAAACTGTTTTTT; CDR3aa: CASSQVQGVNEKLFF
abundance: -; len: 16; v_gene: TRBV3-1/TRBV3-2; d_gene: -; j_gene: TRBJ2-6; CDR3nt: TGTGCCAGCAGGAGAGCGCAAAGCTCTGGGGCCAACGTCCTGACTTTC; CDR3aa: CASRRAQSSGANVLTF
abundance: -; len: 16; v_gene: TRBV9; d_gene: TRBD2; j_gene: TRBJ2-5; CDR3nt: TGTGCCAGCAGCGTCGGTAGCGGGGGGGCCGCGGAGACCCAGTACTTC; CDR3aa: CASSVGSGGAAETQYF
abundance: once; len: 14; v_gene: TRBV6-5; d_gene: -; j_gene: TRBJ1-2; CDR3nt: TGTGCCAGCAGTTACAAACCCAGGGACTATGGCTACACCTTC; CDR3aa: CASSYKPRDYGYTF
abundance: -; len: 12; v_gene: TRBV10-3; d_gene: -; j_gene: TRBJ2-7; CDR3nt: TGTGCCATCGCGGCGATACCCTACGAGCAGTACTTC; CDR3aa: CAIAAIPYEQYF
abundance: -; len: 15; v_gene: TRBV6-5; d_gene: -; j_gene: TRBJ1-5; CDR3nt: TGTGCCAGCCAGTGGGGGCATCTCGGCAATCAGCCCCAGCATTTT; CDR3aa: CASQWGHLGNQPQHF
abundance: -; len: 16; v_gene: TRBV4-2; d_gene: TRBD1; j_gene: TRBJ2-2; CDR3nt: TGTGCCAGCAGCCCTTGGGACAGACCGAACACCGGGGAGCTGTTTTTT; CDR3aa: CASSPWDRPNTGELFF
abundance: -; len: 15; v_gene: TRBV25-1; d_gene: -; j_gene: TRBJ1-6; CDR3nt: TGTGCCAGCAGTCAATCCGGGACTCTTAATTCACCCCTCCACTTT; CDR3aa: CASSQSGTLNSPLHF
abundance: -; len: 15; v_gene: TRBV7-2; d_gene: TRBD2; j_gene: TRBJ2-3; CDR3nt: TGTGCCAGCAGCTCTAGCGGGGGGGCATTAGATACGCAGTATTTT; CDR3aa: CASSSSGGALDTQYF
abundance: few; len: 15; v_gene: TRBV7-9; d_gene: -; j_gene: TRBJ1-1; CDR3nt: TGTGCCAGCAGCTTACAGTCGATCCCAAACACTGAAGCTTTCTTT; CDR3aa: CASSLQSIPNTEAFF
abundance: -; len: 13; v_gene: TRBV6-5; d_gene: TRBD1; j_gene: TRBJ1-1; CDR3nt: TGTGCCAGCAACAGGGGGCGGGAAACTGAAGCTTTCTTT; CDR3aa: CASNRGRETEAFF
abundance: -; len: 16; v_gene: TRBV5-6; d_gene: TRBD1; j_gene: TRBJ1-1; CDR3nt: TGTGCCAGCAGCTCTACAGGGGCGAACATGAACACTGAAGCTTTCTTT; CDR3aa: CASSSTGANMNTEAFF
abundance: -; len: 13; v_gene: TRBV10-3; d_gene: -; j_gene: TRBJ2-7; CDR3nt: TGTGCCATCAGCCCCAACCGCGACTACGAGCAGTACTTC; CDR3aa: CAISPNRDYEQYF
abundance: -; len: 14; v_gene: TRBV28; d_gene: TRBD1; j_gene: TRBJ2-7; CDR3nt: TGTGCCAGCAGGTCCGGGACAGGGCGGCCCGAGCAGTACTTC; CDR3aa: CASRSGTGRPEQYF
abundance: -; len: 16; v_gene: TRBV6-2/TRBV6-3; d_gene: TRBD2; j_gene: TRBJ2-2; CDR3nt: TGTGCCAGCAGTACCTTAGCGGGTACGAACACCGGGGAGCTGTTTTTT; CDR3aa: CASSTLAGTNTGELFF
abundance: -; len: 12; v_gene: TRBV28; d_gene: -; j_gene: TRBJ2-2; CDR3nt: TGTGCCAGCATGGACTTCACCGGGGAGCTGTTTTTT; CDR3aa: CASMDFTGELFF
abundance: -; len: 15; v_gene: TRBV2; d_gene: -; j_gene: TRBJ1-2; CDR3nt: TGTGCCAGCAGTGTAACCCAGGGTACTGGCTATGGCTACACCTTC; CDR3aa: CASSVTQGTGYGYTF
abundance: -; len: 12; v_gene: TRBV28; d_gene: -; j_gene: TRBJ1-1; CDR3nt: TGTGCCACCACAGCTGGCCCAACTGAAGCTTTCTTT; CDR3aa: CATTAGPTEAFF
abundance: once; len: 13; v_gene: TRBV2; d_gene: -; j_gene: TRBJ2-1; CDR3nt: TGTGCCAGCAGAACCGGGACACGGACGGGGCAGTTCTTC; CDR3aa: CASRTGTRTGQFF
abundance: few; len: 14; v_gene: TRBV18; d_gene: TRBD1; j_gene: TRBJ1-5; CDR3nt: TGTGCCAGCTCACCGGCACAGGGGGGACAGCCCCAGCATTTT; CDR3aa: CASSPAQGGQPQHF
abundance: few; len: 12; v_gene: TRBV11-3; d_gene: -; j_gene: TRBJ2-1; CDR3nt: TGTGCCAGCAGCGGTCAGGGGAATGAGCAGTTCTTC; CDR3aa: CASSGQGNEQFF
abundance: -; len: 14; v_gene: TRBV9; d_gene: TRBD1; j_gene: TRBJ1-1; CDR3nt: TGTGCCAGCAGCAATACAGGGGCGGGCACTGAAGCTTTCTTT; CDR3aa: CASSNTGAGTEAFF
abundance: -; len: 15; v_gene: TRBV6-5; d_gene: -; j_gene: TRBJ1-6; CDR3nt: TGTGCCAGCACCGAGACAGGAACCTATAATTCACCCCTCCACTTT; CDR3aa: CASTETGTYNSPLHF
abundance: -; len: 13; v_gene: TRBV7-3; d_gene: -; j_gene: TRBJ1-1; CDR3nt: TGTGCCAGCAGCGATACTCCGGGTCCGGCAGCTTTCTTT; CDR3aa: CASSDTPGPAAFF
abundance: -; len: 16; v_gene: TRBV7-9; d_gene: TRBD2; j_gene: TRBJ2-2; CDR3nt: TGTGCCAGCAGCTTAATAGGACTAGCGGGAGACGGGGAGCTGTTTTTT; CDR3aa: CASSLIGLAGDGELFF
abundance: -; len: 15; v_gene: TRBV4-1; d_gene: -; j_gene: TRBJ1-1; CDR3nt: TGCGCCAGCAGCCAAGATGGGACAAGGAACACTGAAGCTTTCTTT; CDR3aa: CASSQDGTRNTEAFF
abundance: once; len: 14; v_gene: TRBV19; d_gene: -; j_gene: TRBJ1-2; CDR3nt: TGTGCCAGTAGTATGTGGCAGGCAAACTATGGCTACACCTTC; CDR3aa: CASSMWQANYGYTF
abundance: -; len: 16; v_gene: TRBV27; d_gene: TRBD1; j_gene: TRBJ1-1; CDR3nt: TGTGCCAGCAGTTTAAATTTCGGACAGGGGAAGGTACGAGCTTTCTTT; CDR3aa: CASSLNFGQGKVRAFF
abundance: -; len: 15; v_gene: TRBV2; d_gene: -; j_gene: TRBJ2-3; CDR3nt: TGTGCCAGCAGTGGAAGAGCCCGAAGCACAGATACGCAGTATTTT; CDR3aa: CASSGRARSTDTQYF
abundance: -; len: 13; v_gene: TRBV6-2/TRBV6-3; d_gene: -; j_gene: TRBJ1-5; CDR3nt: TGTGCCAGCAGCCCCTATAGCAATCAGCCCCAGCATTTT; CDR3aa: CASSPYSNQPQHF
abundance: -; len: 17; v_gene: TRBV4-3; d_gene: TRBD2; j_gene: TRBJ2-1; CDR3nt: TGCGCCAGCAGCCAAGACCTTAGCGGGGGATCCTACAATGAGCAGTTCTTC; CDR3aa: CASSQDLSGGSYNEQFF
abundance: few; len: 14; v_gene: TRBV5-4; d_gene: -; j_gene: TRBJ2-7; CDR3nt: TGTGCCAGCAGCTTGGATGCAGGGGACCACGAGCAGTACTTC; CDR3aa: CASSLDAGDHEQYF
abundance: -; len: 17; v_gene: TRBV9; d_gene: TRBD1; j_gene: TRBJ2-2; CDR3nt: TGTGCCAGCAGCGCCAGGGCCGGGACAGAGAACACCGGGGAGCTGTTTTTT; CDR3aa: CASSARAGTENTGELFF
abundance: -; len: 12; v_gene: TRBV28; d_gene: -; j_gene: TRBJ1-2; CDR3nt: TGTGCCAGCAGTTTACCCAGTTTAGGCTACACCTTC; CDR3aa: CASSLPSLGYTF
abundance: -; len: 14; v_gene: TRBV10-1; d_gene: TRBD1; j_gene: TRBJ2-7; CDR3nt: TGCGCCAGCAGCGACAGGGCCAAGACCTACGAGCAGTACTTC; CDR3aa: CASSDRAKTYEQYF
abundance: -; len: 14; v_gene: TRBV28; d_gene: -; j_gene: TRBJ1-1; CDR3nt: TGTGCCAGCAGTGACGGAACCCCGCTAGGACAGACTTTCTTT; CDR3aa: CASSDGTPLGQTFF
abundance: -; len: 12; v_gene: TRBV2; d_gene: -; j_gene: TRBJ1-2; CDR3nt: TGTGCCAGCAGGGGAGGGGACTATGGCTACACCTTC; CDR3aa: CASRGGDYGYTF